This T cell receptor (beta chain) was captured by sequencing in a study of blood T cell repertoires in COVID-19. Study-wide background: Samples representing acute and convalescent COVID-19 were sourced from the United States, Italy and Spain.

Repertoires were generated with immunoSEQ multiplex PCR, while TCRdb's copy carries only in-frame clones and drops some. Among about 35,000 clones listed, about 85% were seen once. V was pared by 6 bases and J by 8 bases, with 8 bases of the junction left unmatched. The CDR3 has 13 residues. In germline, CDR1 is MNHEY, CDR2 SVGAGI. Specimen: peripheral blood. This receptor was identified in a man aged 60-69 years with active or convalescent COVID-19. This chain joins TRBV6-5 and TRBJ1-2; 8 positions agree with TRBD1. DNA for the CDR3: TGTGCCAGCAGCCAGGACAGGGTTGGCGGCTACACCTTC. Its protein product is CASSQDRVGGYTF.